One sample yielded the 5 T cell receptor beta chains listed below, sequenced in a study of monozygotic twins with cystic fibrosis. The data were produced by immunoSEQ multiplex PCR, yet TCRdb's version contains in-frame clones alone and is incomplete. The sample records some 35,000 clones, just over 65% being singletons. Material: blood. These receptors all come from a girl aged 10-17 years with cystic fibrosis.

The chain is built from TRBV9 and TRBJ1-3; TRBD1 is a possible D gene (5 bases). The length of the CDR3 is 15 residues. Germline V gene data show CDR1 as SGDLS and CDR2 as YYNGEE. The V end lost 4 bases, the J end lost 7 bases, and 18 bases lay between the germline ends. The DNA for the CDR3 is TGTGCCAGCAGCCCCGGAGCGGGGGTGGGGAACACCATATATTTT. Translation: CASSPGAGVGNTIYF.

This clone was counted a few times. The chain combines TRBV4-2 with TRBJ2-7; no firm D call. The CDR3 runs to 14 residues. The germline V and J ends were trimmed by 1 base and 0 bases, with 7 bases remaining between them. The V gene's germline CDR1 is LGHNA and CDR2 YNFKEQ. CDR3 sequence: CASSQAEFSYEQYF. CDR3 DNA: TGTGCCAGCAGCCAAGCAGAATTCTCCTACGAGCAGTACTTC.

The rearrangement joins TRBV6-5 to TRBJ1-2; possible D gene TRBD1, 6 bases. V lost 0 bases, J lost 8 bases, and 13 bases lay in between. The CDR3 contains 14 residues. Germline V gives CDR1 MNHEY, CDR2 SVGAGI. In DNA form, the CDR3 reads TGTGCCAGCAGTTACTCGAAACAGGGAGGAGGCTACACCTTC. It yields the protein CASSYSKQGGGYTF.

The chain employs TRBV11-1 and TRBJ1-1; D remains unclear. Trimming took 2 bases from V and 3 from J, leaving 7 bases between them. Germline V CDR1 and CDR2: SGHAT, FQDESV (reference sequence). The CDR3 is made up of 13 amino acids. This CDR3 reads CASSLYLYTEAFF. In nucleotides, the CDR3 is TGTGCCAGCAGCTTATATTTGTACACTGAAGCTTTCTTT.

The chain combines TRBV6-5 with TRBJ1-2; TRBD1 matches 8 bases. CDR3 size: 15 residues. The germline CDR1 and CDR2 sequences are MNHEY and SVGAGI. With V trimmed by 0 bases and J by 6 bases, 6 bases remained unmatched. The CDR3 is CASSYSDRGVNGYTF. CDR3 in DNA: TGTGCCAGCAGTTACTCAGACAGGGGAGTAAATGGCTACACCTTC.